This T cell receptor beta chain emerged from a study of blood T cell repertoires in COVID-19. Using immunoSEQ multiplex PCR, the repertoire was profiled, and TCRdb retains in-frame clones only, with some absent. Here the sample spans approximately 74,000 clones, 84% being singletons. CDR1 is SGHNT, CDR2 YENEEA, per germline. With 2 bases removed from V and 8 bases from J, the gap between germline ends came to 21 bases. The CDR3 is 16 residues long. This clonotype was obtained from a man between 65 and 79 years old with acute or convalescent COVID-19. Input material: peripheral blood. The genes are TRBV11-3 and TRBJ1-1; the D gene is possibly TRBD1 (6 bases). The CDR3 nucleotides read TGTGCCAGCAGCTTATCCGAACCCACGGGGGGCGCGGAAGCTTTCTTT. It yields the protein CASSLSEPTGGAEAFF.